The next 5 T cell receptor beta chains were all read from a single sample in a study of metastatic and nonmetastatic thyroid tumors. MiXCR reprocessed the PCR reads for TCRdb. This sample has around 30,000 clones, with more than 20% found just once. Patients had received no treatment of any kind before thyroid surgery. Sample: blood. The receptors shown here come from a female donor with papillary thyroid cancer or a benign thyroid nodule (not recorded which). Some clones in this sample may be carry-over from other donors' samples.

In its sample, this clone was seen many times. The V gene is TRBV7-8, the J gene TRBJ2-1, with TRBD2 matching over 7 bases. Germline CDR1 reads SGHVS; CDR2 reads FQNEAQ. V shed 2 bases and J 5 bases; nucleotides not matched to a gene: 6. This CDR3 contains 15 residues. CDR3 region: CASSLSLAVNNEQFF. The CDR3 bases are TGTGCCAGCAGCTTATCCCTAGCGGTAAACAATGAGCAGTTCTTC.

By share, this clone counts as medium-sized. This sequence joins TRBV20-1 and TRBJ2-7, with TRBD1 matching over 11 bases. The length of the CDR3 is 16 residues. The V segment lost 0 bases and the J segment 5 bases; nucleotides outside the gene matches: 9. The V gene's germline CDR1 is DFQATT and CDR2 SNEGSKA (reference sequence). The CDR3 region has the DNA TGCAGTGCTAGAGATCCTTGGACAGGGGGCATGAACGAGCAGTACTTC. Its translation is CSARDPWTGGMNEQYF.

The chain carries TRBV7-8 and TRBJ1-5; the D gene is possibly TRBD1 (5 bases). V lost 0 bases, J lost 6 bases, and 18 bases lay in between. This CDR3 is 17 amino acids long. Germline assignment: CDR1 SGHVS and CDR2 FQNEAQ. For the CDR3, the DNA is TGTGCCAGCAGCTTAGCTAGTGGGGCAGGGAATTCTCAGCCCCAGCATTTT. Its protein product is CASSLASGAGNSQPQHF.

This clone was recorded at least ten times. This rearrangement joins TRBV27 to TRBJ2-3; possible D gene TRBD2, 5 bases. CDR3 length: 14 residues. From germline, CDR1 is MNHEY and CDR2 SMNVEV (reference sequence). V lost 5 bases and J lost 3, with 12 bases in between. The CDR3 protein is CASSPLAKTDTQYF. In DNA form, the CDR3 reads TGTGCCAGCAGTCCCCTAGCTAAGACAGATACGCAGTATTTT.

This clone was recorded once. The chain links TRBV11-2 to TRBJ1-5; D might be TRBD1 (6 bases). The CDR3 is 16 amino acids. Germline CDR1 is SGHAT and CDR2 is FQNNGV. CDR3 sequence reads: CGSSLNGRGSGQPQHF. CDR3 nucleotide sequence: TGTGGAAGCAGCTTAAATGGCAGGGGATCGGGTCAGCCCCAGCATTTT.